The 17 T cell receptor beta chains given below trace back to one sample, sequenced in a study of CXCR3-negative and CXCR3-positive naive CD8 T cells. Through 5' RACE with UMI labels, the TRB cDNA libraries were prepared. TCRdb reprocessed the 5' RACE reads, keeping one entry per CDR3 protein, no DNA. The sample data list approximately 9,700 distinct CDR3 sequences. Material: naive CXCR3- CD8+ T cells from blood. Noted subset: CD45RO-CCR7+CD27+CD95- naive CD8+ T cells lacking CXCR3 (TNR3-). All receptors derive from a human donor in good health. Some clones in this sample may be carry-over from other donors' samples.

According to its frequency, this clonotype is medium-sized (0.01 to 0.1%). CDR3 protein: CASSIGGLGTEAFF. The gene calls are TRBV19 and TRBJ1-1. Germline-derived CDR1 and CDR2 are LNHDA and SQIVND (reference sequence). This CDR3 is built from 14 residues.

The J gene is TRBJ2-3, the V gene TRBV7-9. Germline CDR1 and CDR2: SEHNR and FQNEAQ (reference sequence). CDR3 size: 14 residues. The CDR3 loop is CASSLGRSTDTQYF.

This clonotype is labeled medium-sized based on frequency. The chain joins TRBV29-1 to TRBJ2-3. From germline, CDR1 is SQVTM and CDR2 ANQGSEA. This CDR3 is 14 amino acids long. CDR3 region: CSVSGEVGVDTQYF.

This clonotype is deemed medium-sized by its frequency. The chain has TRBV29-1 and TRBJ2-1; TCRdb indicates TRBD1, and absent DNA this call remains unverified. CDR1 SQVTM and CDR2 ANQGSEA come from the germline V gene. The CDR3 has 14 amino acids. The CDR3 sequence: CSAEGHTLGNEQFF.

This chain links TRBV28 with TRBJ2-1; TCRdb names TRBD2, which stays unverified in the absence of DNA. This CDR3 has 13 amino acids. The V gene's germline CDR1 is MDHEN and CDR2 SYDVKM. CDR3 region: CATGPGANNEQFF. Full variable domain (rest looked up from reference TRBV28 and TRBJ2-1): DVKVTQSSRYLVKRTGEKVFLECVQDMDHENMFWYRQDPGLGLRLIYFSYDVKMKEKGDIPEGYSVSREKKERFSLILESASTNQTSMYLCATGPGANNEQFFGPGTRLTVL.

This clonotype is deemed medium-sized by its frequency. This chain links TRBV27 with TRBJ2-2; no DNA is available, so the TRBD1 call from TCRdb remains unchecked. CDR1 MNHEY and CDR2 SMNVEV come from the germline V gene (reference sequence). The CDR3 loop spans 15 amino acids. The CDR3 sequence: CASSSGFPNTGELFF.

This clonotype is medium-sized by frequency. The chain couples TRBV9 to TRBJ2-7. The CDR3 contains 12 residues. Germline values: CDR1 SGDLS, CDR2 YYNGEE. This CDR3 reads CASSVAVGEQYF.

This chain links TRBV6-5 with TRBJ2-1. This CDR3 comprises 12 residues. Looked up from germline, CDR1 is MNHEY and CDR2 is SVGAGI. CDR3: CASRNVGNEQFF.

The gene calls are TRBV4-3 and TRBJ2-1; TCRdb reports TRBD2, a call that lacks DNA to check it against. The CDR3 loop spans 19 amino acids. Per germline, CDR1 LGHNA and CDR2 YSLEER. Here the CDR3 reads CASSQDWRTSGSPYNEQFF.

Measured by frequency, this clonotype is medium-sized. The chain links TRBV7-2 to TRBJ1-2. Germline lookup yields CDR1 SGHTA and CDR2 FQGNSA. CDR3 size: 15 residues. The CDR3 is CASSLVQASNYGYTF.

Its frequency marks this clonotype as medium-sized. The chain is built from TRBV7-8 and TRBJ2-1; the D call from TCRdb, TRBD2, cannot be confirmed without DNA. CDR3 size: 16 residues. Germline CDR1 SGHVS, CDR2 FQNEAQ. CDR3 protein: CASDTGPGGAYNEQFF.

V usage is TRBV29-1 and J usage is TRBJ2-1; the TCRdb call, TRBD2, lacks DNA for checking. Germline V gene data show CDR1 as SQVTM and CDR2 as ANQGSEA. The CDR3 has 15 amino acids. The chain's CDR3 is CSVTVTSGLYNEQFF.

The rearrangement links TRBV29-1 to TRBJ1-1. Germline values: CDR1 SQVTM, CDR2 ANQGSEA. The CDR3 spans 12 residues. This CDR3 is CSVVNINTEAFF.

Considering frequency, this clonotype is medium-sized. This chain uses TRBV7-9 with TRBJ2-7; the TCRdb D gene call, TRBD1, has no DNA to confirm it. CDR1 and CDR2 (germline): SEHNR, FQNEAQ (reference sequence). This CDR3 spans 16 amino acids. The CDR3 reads CASSSPIGGSSYEQYF.

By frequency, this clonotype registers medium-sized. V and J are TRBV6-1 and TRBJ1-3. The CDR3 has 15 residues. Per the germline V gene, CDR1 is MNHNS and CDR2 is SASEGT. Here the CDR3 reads CASSDLEDDGNTIYF.

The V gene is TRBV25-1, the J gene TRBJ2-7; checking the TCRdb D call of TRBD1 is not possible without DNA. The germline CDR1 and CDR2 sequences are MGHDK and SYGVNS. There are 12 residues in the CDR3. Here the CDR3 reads CASSWGGYEQYF.

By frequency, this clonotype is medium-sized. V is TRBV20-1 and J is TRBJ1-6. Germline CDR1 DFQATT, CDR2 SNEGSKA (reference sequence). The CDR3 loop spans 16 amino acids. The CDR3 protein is CSAKSKGRIYNSPLHF.